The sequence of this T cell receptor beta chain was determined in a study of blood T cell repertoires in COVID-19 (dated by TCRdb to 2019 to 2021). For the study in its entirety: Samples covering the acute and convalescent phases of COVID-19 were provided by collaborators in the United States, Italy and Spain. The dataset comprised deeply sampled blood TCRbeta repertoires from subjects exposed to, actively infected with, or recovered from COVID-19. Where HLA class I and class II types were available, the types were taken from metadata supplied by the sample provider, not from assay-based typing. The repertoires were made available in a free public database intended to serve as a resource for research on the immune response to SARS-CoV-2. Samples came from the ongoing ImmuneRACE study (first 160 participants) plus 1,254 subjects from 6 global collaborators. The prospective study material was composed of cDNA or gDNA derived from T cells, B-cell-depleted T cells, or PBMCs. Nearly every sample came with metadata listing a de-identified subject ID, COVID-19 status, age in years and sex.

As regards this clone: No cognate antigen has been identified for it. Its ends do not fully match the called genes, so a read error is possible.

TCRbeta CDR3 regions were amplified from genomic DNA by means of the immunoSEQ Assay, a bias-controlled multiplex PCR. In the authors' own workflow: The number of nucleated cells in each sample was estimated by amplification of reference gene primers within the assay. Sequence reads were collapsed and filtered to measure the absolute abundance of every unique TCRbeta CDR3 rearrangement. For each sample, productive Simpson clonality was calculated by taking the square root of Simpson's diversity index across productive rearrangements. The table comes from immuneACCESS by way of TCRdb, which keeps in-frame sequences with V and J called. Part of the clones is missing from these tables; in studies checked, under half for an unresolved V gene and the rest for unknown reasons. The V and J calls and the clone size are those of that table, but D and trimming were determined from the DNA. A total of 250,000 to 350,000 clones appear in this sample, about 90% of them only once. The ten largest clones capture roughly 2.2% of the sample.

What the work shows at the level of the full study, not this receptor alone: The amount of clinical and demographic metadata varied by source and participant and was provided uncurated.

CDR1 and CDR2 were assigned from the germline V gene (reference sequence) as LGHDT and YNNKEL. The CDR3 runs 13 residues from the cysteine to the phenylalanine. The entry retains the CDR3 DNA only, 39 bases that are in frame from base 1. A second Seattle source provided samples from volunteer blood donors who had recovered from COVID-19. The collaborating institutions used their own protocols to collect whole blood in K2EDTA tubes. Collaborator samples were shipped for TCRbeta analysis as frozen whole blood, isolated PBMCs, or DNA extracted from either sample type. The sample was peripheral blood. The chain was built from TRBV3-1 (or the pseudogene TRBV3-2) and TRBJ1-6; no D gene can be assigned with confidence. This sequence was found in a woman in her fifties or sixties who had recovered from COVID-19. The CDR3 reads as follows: CASSQEVRRGLYF. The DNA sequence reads TGTGCCAGCAGCCAAGAGGTTCGGAGAGGCCTCTACTTT.